The rows below give T cell receptor beta chains drawn from one sample of a study of T cell responses to AZD1222 COVID-19 vaccine. The protocol was immunoSEQ multiplex PCR, while the TCRdb copy is restricted to in-frame clones and leaves out a portion. The top ten clones hold 4.4% of a sample with approximately 120,000 clones, more than 75% of them seen once. Sequenced material: peripheral blood, taken 28 days after the second AZD1222 dose. The source is an adult who received the AZD1222 COVID-19 vaccine. The CDR3 runs from the conserved cysteine through the conserved F or W. D genes are given only for firm matches. Size tells how often a clone was seen (once, few, many) or the class of an expanded clone, and some rows leave it out.

CDR3 DNA	CDR3 protein	V gene	clone size	J gene	D gene
TGTGCCATCAGTGACGGTAGCGGGGGGCCCAATGAGCAGTTCTTC	CAISDGSGGPNEQFF	TRBV10-3	-	TRBJ2-1	TRBD2
TGTGCCAGCACCAGACTAGGCGTGAACACCGGGGAGCTGTTTTTT	CASTRLGVNTGELFF	TRBV2	-	TRBJ2-2	-
TGTGCCAGCAGCATAGACAGGGGGCGAACCCAGTACTTC	CASSIDRGRTQYF	TRBV7-2	-	TRBJ2-5	TRBD1
TGTGCCAGCAGCCTTAAAAGGGGCAATCAGCCCCAGCATTTT	CASSLKRGNQPQHF	TRBV5-8	-	TRBJ1-5	-
TGTGCCAGCTCACCACCGGGGGGCCTAGAGACCCAGTACTTC	CASSPPGGLETQYF	TRBV18	-	TRBJ2-5	-
TGCGCCAGCACCACGGACTCGAACACCATATATTTT	CASTTDSNTIYF	TRBV5-1	once	TRBJ1-3	-
TGTGCCAGCAGCTTAAACGGGGGGGCCGGGGAGACCCAGTACTTC	CASSLNGGAGETQYF	TRBV7-2	-	TRBJ2-5	TRBD2
TGTGCCAGCAGCTTGGCCCAGGGGGGAAACACTGAAGCTTTCTTT	CASSLAQGGNTEAFF	TRBV5-4	-	TRBJ1-1	TRBD1
TGCGCCAGCAGCTTGGGAGGGGTGACTAATGAAAAACTGTTTTTT	CASSLGGVTNEKLFF	TRBV5-1	-	TRBJ1-4	-
TGTGCCAGCTCACCACGGAGGGCCACTGAAGCTTTCTTT	CASSPRRATEAFF	TRBV18	-	TRBJ1-1	-
TGTGCCAGCAGCTTAGGCCGGACTAGCGGGAACGAGCAGTACTTC	CASSLGRTSGNEQYF	TRBV11-2	-	TRBJ2-7	TRBD2
TGTGCCATCAGGGAAGCGGGGCCCCTTTACGAGCAGTACTTC	CAIREAGPLYEQYF	TRBV10-3	-	TRBJ2-7	TRBD2
TGCGCCAGCAGCCACAGGGGGGAGTATGGCTACACCTTC	CASSHRGEYGYTF	TRBV4-3	-	TRBJ1-2	TRBD1
TGTGCCAGTAACGACCGTCTACCCAATCAGCCCCAGCATTTT	CASNDRLPNQPQHF	TRBV19	-	TRBJ1-5	-
TGCGCCAGCAGTGAGTCTAGGGGGCGCGACACTGAAGCTTTCTTT	CASSESRGRDTEAFF	TRBV10-2	-	TRBJ1-1	TRBD1
TGTGCCAGCAGCTTAGGGGCCCTTACTAGCAATGAGCAGTTCTTC	CASSLGALTSNEQFF	TRBV13	few	TRBJ2-1	-
TGCGCCAGCAGTCAGATTCCGGGACAGGGGGCATTATACGAGCAGTACTTC	CASSQIPGQGALYEQYF	TRBV23-1	-	TRBJ2-7	TRBD1
TGTGCCAGCAGCTTGGGTCACTCCTACGAGCAGTACTTC	CASSLGHSYEQYF	TRBV5-6	-	TRBJ2-7	-
TGTGCCAGCAGCCACCCCGCACAGGGCAGAACCTACGAGCAGTACTTC	CASSHPAQGRTYEQYF	TRBV14	-	TRBJ2-7	-
TGTGCCAGTAGTATAGTTGGATACTACGAGCAGTACTTC	CASSIVGYYEQYF	TRBV19	-	TRBJ2-7	-
TGTGCCAGCAGCCAAGGACGGACCACCGGGGAGCTGTTTTTT	CASSQGRTTGELFF	TRBV7-8	-	TRBJ2-2	-
TGTGCCAGCAGCAAAGACCGGGACAGAATTAATTCACCCCTCCACTTT	CASSKDRDRINSPLHF	TRBV5-8	-	TRBJ1-6	TRBD1
TGTGCCAGCAGCTTAGCGAGCTCCTACGAGCAGTACTTC	CASSLASSYEQYF	TRBV7-6	-	TRBJ2-7	-
TGTGCCAGCAGTTCCCGGGGGGTATCCTACAATGAGCAGTTCTTC	CASSSRGVSYNEQFF	TRBV27	-	TRBJ2-1	TRBD2
TGTGCCAGCAGCTTAAGCTCAGACTACGAGCAGTACTTC	CASSLSSDYEQYF	TRBV7-3	-	TRBJ2-7	-
TGTGCCAGCAGTCCCCACATAGGTGAAGGGGCCCCCTACAATGAGCAGTTCTTC	CASSPHIGEGAPYNEQFF	TRBV27	-	TRBJ2-1	-
TGTGCCAGCAGCCTATTCCGGATGGGGCGGAACACCGGGGAGCTGTTTTTT	CASSLFRMGRNTGELFF	TRBV5-4	-	TRBJ2-2	-
TGTGCCAGCAGCCGCGGGACTAGCGGGAGGACCGGGGAGCTGTTTTTT	CASSRGTSGRTGELFF	TRBV6-6	-	TRBJ2-2	TRBD2
TGTGCCAGCAGCCCGGGACTAGCTTCCCCAGATACGCAGTATTTT	CASSPGLASPDTQYF	TRBV7-9	-	TRBJ2-3	TRBD2
TGTGCCAGCAGCTTAAGACCGGGACAGGGGGCCAATGAGCAGTTCTTC	CASSLRPGQGANEQFF	TRBV7-3	-	TRBJ2-1	TRBD1
TGTGCCAGCTCTGACAGGGCAAATCAGCCCCAGCATTTT	CASSDRANQPQHF	TRBV28	-	TRBJ1-5	TRBD1
TGTGCCAGCAGCCCGGTAGGGCAGCTGGCTAGTATAGCGGGGGGAGCCCAAGAGACCCAGTACTTC	CASSPVGQLASIAGGAQETQYF	TRBV4-2	few	TRBJ2-5	TRBD2
TGTGCCAGCAGCTTAGCCTACCCTCCTGACAGACAGAATGAAAAACTGTTTTTT	CASSLAYPPDRQNEKLFF	TRBV7-8	-	TRBJ1-4	-
TGTGCCAGCAGCTTAGATTGGTCTAGAGCACCCACAGATACGCAGTATTTT	CASSLDWSRAPTDTQYF	TRBV7-2	-	TRBJ2-3	-
TGCAGTGCGGACTACTATGGCTACACCTTC	CSADYYGYTF	TRBV20-1	-	TRBJ1-2	-
TGTGCCAGTATGAAGGGAAGCTCCTACAATGAGCAGTTCTTC	CASMKGSSYNEQFF	TRBV19	-	TRBJ2-1	-
TGTGCCAGCTCACCACGCGTCGAACAGGGGGCGGAAGCTTTCTTT	CASSPRVEQGAEAFF	TRBV18	-	TRBJ1-1	TRBD1
TGCGCCAGCAGCGGTGGACTAGCAACCTACAATGAGCAGTTCTTC	CASSGGLATYNEQFF	TRBV5-1	-	TRBJ2-1	TRBD2
TGTGCCAGCAGCCCCGATGGGACTCCCGCCTACGAGCAGTACTTC	CASSPDGTPAYEQYF	TRBV6-5	once	TRBJ2-7	-
TGTGCCAGCAGCTTAGTTCTAGGGAATGAGCAGTTCTTC	CASSLVLGNEQFF	TRBV11-2	-	TRBJ2-1	-
TGTGCCAGCAGTCGGACAGCAACTAATGAAAAACTGTTTTTT	CASSRTATNEKLFF	TRBV7-9	once	TRBJ1-4	-
TGTGCCAGCAGTTACCGATTTTACAGGGAAATAGGTGAAGCTTTCTTT	CASSYRFYREIGEAFF	TRBV6-5	once	TRBJ1-1	-
TGTGCCAGCTCACGACGGGAGGATCTGGATGGCTACACCTTC	CASSRREDLDGYTF	TRBV18	-	TRBJ1-2	-
TGTGCCTGGATGACTAGCGGGAGACCGCAGTATTTT	CAWMTSGRPQYF	TRBV30	-	TRBJ2-3	TRBD2
TGTGCCAGCAGCTTGGACAGCTATTCGAACACCGGGGAGCTGTTTTTT	CASSLDSYSNTGELFF	TRBV7-6	-	TRBJ2-2	-
TGTGCCAGCAGGAAAAACACGTGCGAACGACCGGCCTATAATTCACCCCTCCACTTT	CASRKNTCERPAYNSPLHF	TRBV21-1	-	TRBJ1-6	-
TGTGCCTGGAGTGTACGGGTGTCTGGGGGCAATCAGCCCCAGCATTTT	CAWSVRVSGGNQPQHF	TRBV30	-	TRBJ1-5	-